This TCR beta chain was captured in a study of breast tumors, draining lymph nodes, adjacent tissues. Axillary draining lymph nodes of breast cancer patients supplied the node samples. TCRdb redid the calling of the multiplex PCR reads with MiXCR, one entry per CDR3 protein. The table includes fewer than 85,000 distinct CDR3 sequences, roughly a fifth detected once. The V gene lost 1 base and the J gene lost 1 base, with 11 bases spanning the gap. The CDR3 spans 16 residues. The germline V gene has CDR1 LGHNA and CDR2 YSLEER. Ten or more counts support this clonotype. Antigen specificity is unknown. Study-level results: Tumors had less TCR diversity than lymph nodes, more than nontumor tissue. The lymph node origin of tumor T cells was framed as consistent with a hypothesis, not demonstrated.

The material sequenced was axillary lymph node tissue. V and J are TRBV4-3 and TRBJ1-3, with D maybe TRBD1 (6 bases). This receptor was obtained from a female donor with breast cancer. Some clones in this sample may be carry-over from other donors' samples. CDR3 region: CASSQAWRGSGNTIYF. CDR3 DNA sequence: TGCGCCAGCAGCCAAGCCTGGAGGGGGTCTGGAAACACCATATATTTT.